This T cell receptor (beta chain) stems from a study of neurological immune-mediated disorders. Findings and caveats of the study: The greatest TCR clonal expansion appeared in HTLV-1-associated myelopathy and the smallest, falling below healthy controls, in multiple sclerosis.

The study drew its healthy controls from blood bank volunteers in Maryland, USA. Over 160 million TCR-beta sequences from 15-18 subjects came from every sequencing run. TCRdb reprocessed the 5' RACE reads with MiXCR, giving one entry per CDR3 protein. Of about 79,000 distinct CDR3 sequences in the sample, 11% to 15% are singletons; the top ten hold approximately 6.8%. Ten or more counts support this clonotype. Its antigen is currently unknown. The length of the CDR3 is 15 residues. Germline V gene lookup returns CDR1 DFQATT and CDR2 SNEGSKA (reference sequence). J was trimmed by 9 bases and V by 3 bases; bases with no gene match: 10.

Sequenced sample: PBMCs. The sequence derives from a woman aged 50 to 60 in good health. The chain uses TRBV20-1 and TRBJ2-1, with TRBD2 matching over 11 bases. The CDR3 is CSARDPTSGGSEQFF. CDR3 in DNA: TGCAGTGCTAGGGACCCAACTAGCGGGGGAAGTGAGCAGTTCTTC.